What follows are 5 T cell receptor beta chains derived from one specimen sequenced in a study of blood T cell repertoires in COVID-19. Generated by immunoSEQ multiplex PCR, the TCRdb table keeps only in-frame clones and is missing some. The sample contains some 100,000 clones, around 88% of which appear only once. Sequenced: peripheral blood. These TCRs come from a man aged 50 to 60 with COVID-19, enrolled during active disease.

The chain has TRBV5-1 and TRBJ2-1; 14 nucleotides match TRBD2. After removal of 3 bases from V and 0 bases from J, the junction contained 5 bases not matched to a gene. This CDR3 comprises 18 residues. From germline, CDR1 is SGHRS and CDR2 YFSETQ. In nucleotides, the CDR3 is TGCGCCAGCAGCTCGGGACTAGCGGGGGTTGACTCCTACAATGAGCAGTTCTTC. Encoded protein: CASSSGLAGVDSYNEQFF.

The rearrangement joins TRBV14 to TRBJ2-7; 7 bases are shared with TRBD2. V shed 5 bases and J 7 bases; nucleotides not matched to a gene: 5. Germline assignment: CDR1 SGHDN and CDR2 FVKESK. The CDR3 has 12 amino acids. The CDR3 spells CASSTGLLEQYF. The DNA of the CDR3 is TGTGCCAGCAGCACGGGACTACTTGAGCAGTACTTC. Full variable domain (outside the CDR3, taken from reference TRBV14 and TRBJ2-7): EAGVTQFPSHSVIEKGQTVTLRCDPISGHDNLYWYRRVMGKEIKFLLHFVKESKQDESGMPNNRFLAERTGGTYSTLKVQPAELEDSGVYFCASSTGLLEQYFGPGTRLTVT.

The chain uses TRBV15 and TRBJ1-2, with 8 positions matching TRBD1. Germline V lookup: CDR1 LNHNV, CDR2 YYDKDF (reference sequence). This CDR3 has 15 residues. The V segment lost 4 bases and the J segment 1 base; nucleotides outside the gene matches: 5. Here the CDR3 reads CATSISGGLNYGYTF. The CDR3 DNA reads TGTGCCACCAGCATTTCAGGGGGCCTTAACTATGGCTACACCTTC.

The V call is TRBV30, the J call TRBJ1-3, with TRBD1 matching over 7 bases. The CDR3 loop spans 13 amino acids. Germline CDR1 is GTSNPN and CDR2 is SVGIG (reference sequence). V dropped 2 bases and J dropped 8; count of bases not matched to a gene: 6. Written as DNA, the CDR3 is TGTGCCTGGAGTCGGGACAGCGTGGACACCATATATTTT. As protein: CAWSRDSVDTIYF.

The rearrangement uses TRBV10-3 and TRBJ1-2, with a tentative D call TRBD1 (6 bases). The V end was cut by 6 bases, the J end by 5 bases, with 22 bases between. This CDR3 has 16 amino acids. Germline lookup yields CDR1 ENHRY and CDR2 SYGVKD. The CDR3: CAISGDRRTARYGYTF. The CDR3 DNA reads TGTGCCATCAGCGGTGACAGGAGGACCGCTAGGTATGGCTACACCTTC.